What follows is one T cell receptor (beta chain) and its context. Per the germline V gene, CDR1 is SGDLS and CDR2 is YYNGEE. CDR3 length: 14 residues. V lost 4 bases and J lost 8, with 18 bases in between. The sample is drawn from a study of T cell changes during pregnancy in multiple sclerosis. Method: immunoSEQ multiplex PCR; TCRdb's copy keeps in-frame clones and lacks some. The sample includes 20,000 to 25,000 clones, around 93% of them seen just once. The input for sequencing was CD4+ T cells from peripheral blood mononuclear cells, taken in the third trimester of pregnancy. The V gene is TRBV9, the J gene TRBJ1-2, with a tentative D call TRBD1 (6 bases). This TCR derives from a female donor with multiple sclerosis, enrolled in a pregnancy study. CDR3 DNA sequence: TGTGCCAGCAGCCCCCCCCAAGGGGGTGTCGGCTACACCTTC. This gives the protein CASSPPQGGVGYTF.